This T cell receptor beta chain was sequenced for a study of blood T cell repertoires in COVID-19. Study-level information: Sites across the United States, Italy and Spain contributed samples from acute and convalescent COVID-19. In each case, the material was cDNA or gDNA derived from T cells, B-cell-depleted T cells, or PBMCs.

The method was immunoSEQ multiplex PCR; TCRdb's version includes in-frame clones alone and lacks a portion of them. Of 200,000 to 250,000 clones detected, about nine tenths appear once; the ten largest clones hold 2.7%. The source of this sequence is a woman aged 60 to 75 with acute or convalescent COVID-19. The specimen sequenced was peripheral blood.

The CDR3 here is CASSISGGISNQPQHF. CDR3 nucleotides: TGTGCCAGTAGTATAAGCGGGGGGATCAGCAATCAGCCCCAGCATTTT. The gene calls are TRBV19 and TRBJ1-5; the D gene is possibly TRBD1 (5 bases). The V gene's germline CDR1 is LNHDA and CDR2 SQIVND (reference sequence). The CDR3 has 16 residues. V gave up 2 bases and J gave up 1 base, with 12 bases separating them.